Presented here are 21 T cell receptor beta chains from one specimen sequenced in a study of cytomegalovirus exposure and HLA in healthy donors. Sequencing used immunoSEQ multiplex PCR; TCRdb keeps in-frame clones, though not all of them. Of about 130,000 clones listed, around 94% are singletons. Sequencing input: PBMCs. All receptors come from a woman aged 18-29 years in good health and CMV-seronegative.

The gene calls are TRBV28 and TRBJ2-1; TRBD2 agrees at 12 bases. The CDR3 extends over 17 amino acids. J lost 2 bases, V lost 8 bases, and 10 bases had no gene match. Germline V CDR1 and CDR2: MDHEN, SYDVKM. CDR3: CASLRLAGGGPYNEQFF. CDR3 nucleotide sequence: TGTGCCAGCCTTCGGCTAGCGGGAGGGGGCCCCTACAATGAGCAGTTCTTC.

This sequence joins TRBV7-9 and TRBJ1-1; D perhaps matches TRBD1 (6 bases). CDR1 SEHNR and CDR2 FQNEAQ come from the germline V gene (reference sequence). Trimming took off 5 bases at V and 4 bases at J, with 14 bases between the two ends. The CDR3 has 14 amino acids. The CDR3 protein is CASSLQGVGTEAFF. The DNA for the CDR3 is TGTGCCAGCAGCCTACAGGGTGTGGGCACTGAAGCTTTCTTT. Full variable domain (outside the CDR3, taken from reference TRBV7-9 and TRBJ1-1): DTGVSQNPRHKITKRGQNVTFRCDPISEHNRLYWYRQTLGQGPEFLTYFQNEAQLEKSRLLSDRFSAERPKGSFSTLEIQRTEQGDSAMYLCASSLQGVGTEAFFGQGTRLTVV.

The chain combines TRBV9 with TRBJ1-5; tentative D call: TRBD1 (5 bases). Germline-derived CDR1 and CDR2 are SGDLS and YYNGEE. V lost 0 bases to trimming and J lost 5 bases, with 9 bases between them. The CDR3 is made up of 14 amino acids. This CDR3 reads CASSVGQGDQPQHF. CDR3 DNA sequence: TGTGCCAGCAGCGTAGGTCAGGGCGATCAGCCCCAGCATTTT.

The CDR3: CASGFGEDGYTF. The CDR3 DNA reads as TGCGCCAGCGGGTTCGGAGAGGATGGCTACACCTTC. The V gene is TRBV10-2, the J gene TRBJ1-2; D is undetermined. Trimming took 8 bases from V and 6 from J, leaving 13 bases between them. The CDR3 length is 12 residues. Per the germline V gene, CDR1 is WSHSY and CDR2 is SAAADI.

The chain recombines TRBV5-5 with TRBJ2-2; 7 bases map to TRBD2. Germline trimming cut 4 bases from V and 3 bases from J; bases unmatched to any gene: 3. CDR3 size: 14 residues. Germline assignment: CDR1 SGHKS and CDR2 YYEKEE (reference sequence). This CDR3 is CASSTAGHTGELFF. The CDR3 DNA reads as TGTGCCAGCAGCACAGCGGGACACACCGGGGAGCTGTTTTTT.

The chain has TRBV11-2 and TRBJ2-3, with D perhaps matching TRBD1 (7 bases). Germline V lookup: CDR1 SGHAT, CDR2 FQNNGV. The CDR3 has 16 residues. Trimming removed 4 bases at V and 4 bases at J, with 18 bases between. CDR3 loop: CASSSRRVRGADTQYF. CDR3 coding DNA: TGTGCCAGCAGCTCGAGGAGAGTCAGGGGGGCAGATACGCAGTATTTT. The full variable domain, completed using reference TRBV11-2 and TRBJ2-3, is EAGVAQSPRYKIIEKRQSVAFWCNPISGHATLYWYQQILGQGPKLLIQFQNNGVVDDSQLPKDRFSAERLKGVDSTLKIQPAKLEDSAVYLCASSSRRVRGADTQYFGPGTRLTVL.

The rearrangement joins TRBV10-1 to TRBJ2-1; 10 bases map to TRBD2. V lost 4 bases to trimming and J lost 4 bases; unmatched junction nucleotides: 1. The CDR3 contains 14 residues. Germline V lookup: CDR1 WNHNN, CDR2 SYGVQD (reference sequence). The DNA of the CDR3 is TGCGCCAGCAGTGCAGCGGGAGGGTACAATGAGCAGTTCTTC. This sequence encodes CASSAAGGYNEQFF.

The chain combines TRBV30 with TRBJ1-5; D not certain. CDR1 GTSNPN and CDR2 SVGIG come from the germline V gene (reference sequence). V lost 1 base and J lost 0, with 10 bases in between. This CDR3 region has 15 residues. CDR3 loop: CAWSGGVNSNQPQHF. Here the CDR3 DNA reads TGTGCCTGGAGTGGGGGAGTCAATAGCAATCAGCCCCAGCATTTT.

The V gene is TRBV30, the J gene TRBJ1-1, with D unresolved. Trimming took off 3 bases at V and 7 bases at J, with 9 bases between the two ends. The germline V gene encodes CDR1 GTSNPN and CDR2 SVGIG (reference sequence). This CDR3 has 11 amino acids. CDR3 in amino acids: CAWSLGYEAFF. The CDR3 bases are TGTGCCTGGAGCCTCGGTTATGAAGCTTTCTTT. The full variable domain, completed using reference TRBV30 and TRBJ1-1, is SQTIHQWPATLVQPVGSPLSLECTVEGTSNPNLYWYRQAAGRGLQLLFYSVGIGQISSEVPQNLSASRPQDRQFILSSKKLLLSDSGFYLCAWSLGYEAFFGQGTRLTVV.

The chain carries TRBV7-9 and TRBJ1-6; the match to TRBD1 covers 9 bases. Germline values: CDR1 SEHNR, CDR2 FQNEAQ (reference sequence). V gave up 5 bases and J gave up 7 bases; unmatched junction bases: 3. CDR3 length: 14 residues. The CDR3 bases are TGTGCCAGCAGCCGGGACAGGGAAAATTCACCCCTCCACTTT. Translation gives CASSRDRENSPLHF.

The rearrangement links TRBV9 to TRBJ2-2, with a weak D call TRBD2 (6 bases). Germline V lookup: CDR1 SGDLS, CDR2 YYNGEE. This CDR3 has 16 amino acids. The V gene lost 6 bases and the J gene lost 4 bases, with 19 bases spanning the gap. This CDR3 reads CASTPDGGPRTGELFF. The CDR3 region has the DNA TGTGCCAGCACCCCCGACGGAGGGCCCCGCACCGGGGAGCTGTTTTTT. Based on the CDR3 plus reference TRBV9 and TRBJ2-2, the full variable domain is DSGVTQTPKHLITATGQRVTLRCSPRSGDLSVYWYQQSLDQGLQFLIQYYNGEERAKGNILERFSAQQFPDLHSELNLSSLELGDSALYFCASTPDGGPRTGELFFGEGSRLTVL.

The V and J genes are TRBV28 and TRBJ1-4; 7 bases align to TRBD1. V lost 4 bases and J lost 10; bases outside the gene matches: 12. The CDR3 runs to 15 residues. Germline values: CDR1 MDHEN, CDR2 SYDVKM. In nucleotides, the CDR3 is TGTGCCAGCAGTTACTGGACAGGTGGGGTGGGAAAACTGTTTTTT. Its translation is CASSYWTGGVGKLFF.

The CDR3 sequence is CASRTGGGNTIYF. CDR3 coding DNA: TGTGCCAGCAGGACAGGGGGTGGAAACACCATATATTTT. The chain joins TRBV6-1 to TRBJ1-3; 9 bases fit TRBD1. CDR1 is MNHNS and CDR2 is SASEGT in the germline V gene. J lost 3 bases, V lost 6 bases, and 0 bases had no gene match. CDR3 length equals 13 residues.

This clone was counted only a few times. V gene TRBV14 combines with J gene TRBJ2-1; 9 positions match TRBD1. The ends lost 2 bases at V and 9 bases at J; junction bases unmatched: 5. The CDR3 is 14 residues long. Germline CDR1 and CDR2: SGHDN and FVKESK. CDR3 nucleotide sequence: TGTGCCAGCAGCCAAACAACAGGGGGCGGTGAGCAGTTCTTC. Residues: CASSQTTGGGEQFF.

V gene TRBV5-1 combines with J gene TRBJ2-7; 9 positions agree with TRBD1. The CDR3 length is 15 residues. Germline assignment: CDR1 SGHRS and CDR2 YFSETQ. The V and J ends lost 4 bases and 3 bases, in that order; junction bases with no gene match: 8. CDR3 residues: CASSPIPGQGYEQYF. The CDR3 DNA follows: TGCGCCAGCAGCCCAATTCCGGGACAGGGCTACGAGCAGTACTTC.

The rearrangement links TRBV5-8 to TRBJ2-2, with 8 bases aligning to TRBD2. Germline V CDR1 and CDR2: SGHTS, YDEGEE. J was trimmed by 4 bases and V by 4 bases; bases with no gene match: 9. There are 16 residues in the CDR3. In DNA form, the CDR3 reads TGTGCCAGCAGCCGGGAGGGCGGCGGTTTCACCGGGGAGCTGTTTTTT. Encoded protein: CASSREGGGFTGELFF.

J is TRBJ2-5 and V is TRBV9; tentatively, D is TRBD1 (5 bases). Deletions cut 2 bases from V and 4 bases from J, with 15 bases between. The CDR3 is 15 residues long. Germline loops: CDR1 SGDLS, CDR2 YYNGEE. CDR3 protein: CASSVTVSSGETQYF. The CDR3 DNA follows: TGTGCCAGCAGCGTGACAGTTTCATCGGGAGAGACCCAGTACTTC.

This clone was observed a few times. The rearrangement joins TRBV9 to TRBJ2-3, with D possibly being TRBD1 (7 bases). Trimming removed 4 bases at V and 3 bases at J, with 18 bases between. CDR1 and CDR2 from the germline V gene are SGDLS and YYNGEE. The CDR3 has 16 amino acids. The CDR3 sequence is CASSPSGGTVTDTQYF. The CDR3 DNA follows: TGTGCCAGCAGCCCCAGTGGGGGGACAGTAACAGATACGCAGTATTTT.

The chain carries TRBV5-1 and TRBJ2-5; D may be TRBD2 (6 bases). Germline values: CDR1 SGHRS, CDR2 YFSETQ. The CDR3 runs to 15 residues. The V and J ends lost 2 bases and 5 bases respectively, with 16 bases between them. Here the CDR3 DNA reads TGCGCCAGCAGCTTTCAGAGCTCTGGGGGGGAGACCCAGTACTTC. Translating gives CASSFQSSGGETQYF. The full variable domain, with the rest looked up from reference TRBV5-1 and TRBJ2-5, is KAGVTQTPRYLIKTRGQQVTLSCSPISGHRSVSWYQQTPGQGLQFLFEYFSETQRNKGNFPGRFSGRQFSNSRSEMNVSTLELGDSALYLCASSFQSSGGETQYFGPGTRLLVL.

The CDR3: CASSAQYTGELFF. CDR3 sequence (DNA): TGCGCCAGCAGTGCGCAGTACACCGGGGAGCTGTTTTTT. This chain links TRBV10-1 with TRBJ2-2; no reliable D call. V gave up 4 bases and J gave up 3 bases, with 6 bases separating them. This CDR3 contains 13 residues. Germline V lookup: CDR1 WNHNN, CDR2 SYGVQD (reference sequence).

The rearrangement joins TRBV4-1 to TRBJ2-1; a possible D gene is TRBD2 (5 bases). Trimming shortened V by 5 bases and J by 9 bases, and 17 bases separated the two germline ends. The germline CDR1 and CDR2 sequences are MGHRA and YSYEKL. The CDR3 spans 14 residues. The CDR3 DNA is TGCGCCAGCAGCTCATCTAGGGAGAATAGTGAGCAGTTCTTC. Translating it yields CASSSSRENSEQFF.